This TCR beta chain was recovered during a study of cytomegalovirus exposure and HLA in healthy donors. The germline V and J ends were trimmed by 5 bases and 4 bases, with 17 bases remaining between them. This CDR3 comprises 15 residues. Germline V gives CDR1 KGHSH, CDR2 LQKENI. Some clones are missing from TCRdb's copy, which holds only in-frame ones; the method was immunoSEQ multiplex PCR. The table records some 170,000 clones, roughly 86% of them present only once. The origin of this receptor is a man younger than 35 in good health and CMV-seropositive. The sequencing sample was made of PBMCs. This chain links TRBV18 with TRBJ1-1; D possibly corresponds to TRBD1 (6 bases). The CDR3 bases are TGTGCCAGCTCAAAACAGGGAGGGTTGGGCACTGAAGCTTTCTTT. Residues: CASSKQGGLGTEAFF.